The 2 T cell receptor beta chains in this list originate from one sample, sequenced in a study of T cell repertoires in cytomegalovirus infection (dated by TCRdb to between 2017 and 2020). For these receptors, no antigen is known. The reads were generated on an Illumina HiSeq 1500. The public reads were reanalyzed by TCRdb: fastp trimming at Q25, MiXCR alignment, in-frame beta chains only. Here each entry gathers all rows of one CDR3 protein and keeps the most common genes and DNA. Counted in this sample were roughly 730,000 distinct CDR3 sequences; around 32% of them appeared once. In total, the top ten clones hold 18% of the sample. This sample's treatment or condition label indicates: in vitro stimulation with specific CMV peptide epitopes to enrich CMV-specific T cells. The sample was cultured PBMCs, taken from culture after CMV antigen stimulation. The origin of the receptors is a human donor in good health (CMV status not recorded). Some clones in this sample may be carry-over from other donors' samples.

This clonotype was picked up a small number of times. The chain joins TRBV19 to TRBJ2-3, with a tentative D call TRBD1 (6 bases). V was shortened by 0 bases and J by 2 bases, with 6 bases between the two germline ends. Germline lookup yields CDR1 LNHDA and CDR2 SQIVND (reference sequence). CDR3 size: 14 residues. CDR3 in amino acids: CASSIEGATDTQYF. CDR3 bases: TGTGCCAGTAGTATAGAGGGGGCCACAGATACGCAGTATTTT.

The chain is built from TRBV7-6 and TRBJ2-7; 9 positions agree with TRBD1. CDR3 length: 14 amino acids. V shed 4 bases, J shed 6 bases, and the junction held 7 bases outside the gene matches. Germline CDR1 reads SGHVS; CDR2 reads FNYEAQ. Here the CDR3 reads CASSSGTGLGEQYF. DNA of the CDR3: TGTGCCAGCAGCTCCGGGACAGGGTTAGGCGAGCAGTACTTC.